This T cell receptor beta chain came from a study of STAT5B mutations in CD4+ large granular lymphocyte leukemia. General study findings and limits: Top patient clones used TRBV06 genes more often: 8/27 versus 2/35 in controls. Patient CD4-sorted repertoires stayed more clonal than healthy ones after leukemic-clone removal. The CD4+ versus CD8+ T-LGLL clonality difference may reflect limited sample size.

The protocol was immunoSEQ multiplex PCR, while the TCRdb copy is restricted to in-frame clones and leaves out a portion. The top ten clones hold less than 4% of a sample with over 30,000 clones, about 90% of them seen once. Worth noting for this clone: Its antigen is undetermined.

This CDR3 comprises 18 residues. The TCR originated in a human donor in good health. The gene calls are TRBV12-2 and TRBJ2-1; the listed D gene, TRBD2, was not tested against the DNA. TRBV12-2 is termed a pseudogene. The sequenced sample consisted of CD4+ T cells from blood buffy coats. The DNA for the CDR3 is TGTGCAAGTCGCTTGCCCCAGCTAGCGGGCACTACCTACAATGAGCAGTTCTTC. The encoded protein is CASRLPQLAGTTYNEQFF.